The entry below gives a single T cell receptor beta chain sequence along with its context. Its cognate antigen is unknown. These data come from a study of cytomegalovirus exposure and HLA in healthy donors. Study-wide results and caveats: A later analysis linked a missense variant in DCLRE1C to the trimming of TCR beta V and J genes.

13 Jbeta primers and 60 Vbeta primers were used for the PCR. Method: immunoSEQ multiplex PCR; TCRdb's copy keeps in-frame clones and lacks some. The sample contains over 200,000 clones, more than 75% of which appear only once. The sample consisted of PBMCs. The receptor comes from a human donor in good health.

Here the CDR3 DNA reads TGTGCCAGCAGTGAACGGACAGGAGTACATAATTCACCCCTCCACTTT. It specifies CASSERTGVHNSPLHF. The chain links TRBV6-1 to TRBJ1-6, with TRBD1 matching over 7 bases. Germline CDR1 and CDR2: MNHNS and SASEGT. V shed 2 bases, J shed 5 bases, and the junction held 6 bases outside the gene matches. This CDR3 has 16 amino acids.